The sequence of this T cell receptor beta chain was determined in a study of CXCR3-negative and CXCR3-positive naive CD8 T cells. The CDR3 spans 14 residues. Germline-derived CDR1 and CDR2 are SGHRS and YFSETQ. UMI-labeled 5' RACE TRB cDNA libraries were prepared from the cells. TCRdb re-analyzed the 5' RACE reads; it lists each CDR3 protein once, without DNA. Recorded for this sample: roughly 71,000 distinct CDR3 sequences. This chain connects TRBV5-1 to TRBJ2-5. Sequencing was performed on naive CXCR3- CD8+ T cells from blood. As to subset: CD45RO-CCR7+CD27+CD95- naive CD8+ T cells lacking CXCR3 (TNR3-). This clonotype originated in a human donor in good health. Some clones in this sample may be carry-over from other donors' samples. CDR3 region: CASSLLGQQETQYF.